This T cell receptor beta chain derives from a study of long-term antiretroviral therapy in people with HIV. About the research overall: The earliest samples came about a decade before the 2015 immediate-ART recommendation. Study observations and caveats: Blood was collected between the mid-2000s and the late 2010s, possibly under older ART regimens.

Researchers report immunoSEQ v3.0 was run at survey level. Researchers set sequencing to target about 40,000-55,000 T-cell genomes per sample. Data came from immunoSEQ multiplex PCR; TCRdb stores just in-frame clones and leaves some out. The profile shows nearly 20,000 clones, 80% of them singletons. In regard to this clone: Antigen: not known.

The CDR3 length is 12 residues. V dropped 7 bases and J dropped 5; count of bases not matched to a gene: 7. Germline CDR1 is SQVTM and CDR2 is ANQGSEA. The material sequenced was unsorted PBMCs, taken 0.2 years after starting antiretroviral therapy. This TCR came from a middle-aged woman with HIV. The genes are TRBV29-1 and TRBJ2-5; 7 positions match TRBD2. Here the CDR3 DNA reads TGCAGCGCCGTTCTCGGGGGGGAGACCCAGTACTTC. It yields the protein CSAVLGGETQYF. The entire variable domain, with the rest obtained from reference TRBV29-1 and TRBJ2-5, is as follows: SAVISQKPSRDICQRGTSLTIQCQVDSQVTMMFWYRQQPGQSLTLIATANQGSEATYESGFVIDKFPISRPNLTFSTLTVSNMSPEDSSIYLCSAVLGGETQYFGPGTRLLVL.